These 2 T cell receptor beta chains share one sample of origin, sequenced in a study of blood T cell repertoires in COVID-19. The assay was immunoSEQ multiplex PCR, and TCRdb's table has in-frame clones only and misses some. The repertoire holds tens of thousands of clones, with around three quarters as singletons. The specimen was peripheral blood. The receptors were gathered from a man in his sixties with active or convalescent COVID-19.

This clone appeared once. The rearrangement links TRBV6-5 to TRBJ1-6; possible D gene TRBD1, 6 bases. There are 14 residues in the CDR3. Germline CDR1 MNHEY, CDR2 SVGAGI. Trimming took 5 bases from V and 8 from J, leaving 13 bases between them. The CDR3 spells CASSPRTVDSPLHF. The CDR3 DNA follows: TGTGCCAGCAGTCCGAGGACAGTAGATTCACCCCTCCACTTT.

V usage is TRBV5-1 and J usage is TRBJ1-1, with D possibly being TRBD1 (6 bases). Germline V gives CDR1 SGHRS, CDR2 YFSETQ. Trimming left V 3 bases short and J 3 bases short, with 12 bases between. This CDR3 is built from 14 residues. CDR3 protein: CASSSRTEYTEAFF. The CDR3 DNA sequence: TGCGCCAGCAGCTCCCGGACAGAGTACACTGAAGCTTTCTTT.